These T cell receptor beta chains were read from a single sample in a study of shared clonotypes between healthy human individuals. Sequenced by immunoSEQ multiplex PCR; TCRdb stores in-frame clones only, minus some. The data contain 190,000 or so clones, approximately 60% of them singletons. Material: memory CD4+ T cells sorted from blood. The source is a man aged 25-40 years in good health. The CDR3 runs from the conserved cysteine through the conserved F or W. Each record gives: V gene, D gene, J gene, clone size, CDR3 protein, CDR3 DNA. D genes are given only for firm matches. The size of a clone is reported for some rows only, either as once, few or many, or as a class for expanded clones.

TRBV11-3	.	TRBJ2-3	many	CASSLDTDTQYF	TGTGCCAGCAGCTTAGACACAGATACGCAGTATTTT
TRBV5-4	TRBD1	TRBJ1-2	many	CASSLSRGYGYTF	TGTGCCAGCAGCTTGTCCAGGGGGTATGGCTACACCTTC
TRBV29-1	.	TRBJ2-3	.	CSEDTDTQYF	TGCAGCGAGGACACAGATACGCAGTATTTT
TRBV6-6	TRBD1	TRBJ2-7	.	CASSYSGQAIEQYF	TGTGCCAGCAGTTACTCTGGACAGGCGATCGAGCAGTACTTC
TRBV7-6	TRBD2	TRBJ2-7	.	CASSLSSMGGVYEQYF	TGTGCCAGCAGCTTATCAAGCATGGGGGGGGTTTACGAGCAGTACTTC
TRBV5-1	.	TRBJ2-7	few	CASSGESTDEQYF	TGCGCCAGCAGCGGGGAGTCTACTGACGAGCAGTACTTC
TRBV6-4	TRBD1	TRBJ1-5	.	CASSDCPGTATGQPQHF	TGTGCCAGCAGTGACTGTCCTGGGACAGCCACGGGTCAGCCCCAGCATTTT
TRBV11-2	TRBD1	TRBJ1-5	few	CASSSGTGSNQPQHF	TGTGCCAGCAGCTCCGGGACAGGGAGCAATCAGCCCCAGCATTTT
TRBV10-3	TRBD2	TRBJ2-6	.	CAISSGSGANVLTF	TGTGCCATCAGTAGCGGGAGTGGGGCCAACGTCCTGACTTTC
TRBV25-1	TRBD2	TRBJ2-1	.	CASSEGALAVSSYNEQFF	TGTGCCAGCAGTGAAGGAGCCCTAGCGGTAAGCTCCTACAATGAGCAGTTCTTC
TRBV5-5	.	TRBJ1-1	.	CASSFVNTEAFF	TGTGCCAGCAGCTTCGTGAACACTGAAGCTTTCTTT
TRBV10-3	TRBD1	TRBJ1-1	.	CAIRGQGGTEAFF	TGTGCCATCAGAGGACAGGGGGGGACTGAAGCTTTCTTT
TRBV11-2	TRBD2	TRBJ2-1	.	CASSFRGISGSSYNEQFF	TGTGCCAGCAGCTTCCGGGGTATTAGCGGGAGTTCCTACAATGAGCAGTTCTTC
TRBV5-1	TRBD2	TRBJ2-1	.	CASSLSPGLKNRTSGYNEQFF	TGCGCCAGCAGCTTGTCTCCCGGACTTAAAAACAGGACTAGCGGCTACAATGAGCAGTTCTTC
TRBV10-1	.	TRBJ1-5	.	CASSDRRWPQHF	TGCGCCAGCAGTGACAGGAGGTGGCCCCAGCATTTT
TRBV28	.	TRBJ1-5	.	CASSLSTGAQHF	TGTGCCAGCAGTTTATCCACTGGAGCCCAGCATTTT
TRBV10-3	TRBD1	TRBJ2-7	.	CAISGDRVFFHEQYF	TGTGCCATCAGTGGGGACAGGGTATTTTTCCACGAGCAGTACTTC
TRBV28	.	TRBJ1-5	.	CASSNIDRYSNQPQHF	TGTGCCAGCAGCAACATCGACAGATATAGCAATCAGCCCCAGCATTTT
TRBV7-9	.	TRBJ2-1	.	CASSSDWAGPLHEQFF	TGTGCCAGCAGCTCCGATTGGGCGGGACCGTTGCATGAGCAGTTCTTC
TRBV7-6	TRBD2	TRBJ2-3	.	CASSPVGMLAGSDTQYF	TGTGCCAGCAGCCCCGTTGGAATGCTAGCGGGATCAGATACGCAGTATTTT
TRBV11-2	.	TRBJ2-1	.	CASSLRGYTDNEQFF	TGTGCCAGCAGCTTACGGGGCTATACCGACAATGAGCAGTTCTTC
TRBV5-1	TRBD1	TRBJ1-1	.	CASSLDRGLAGTEAFF	TGCGCCAGCAGCTTGGACAGGGGGCTGGCGGGGACTGAAGCTTTCTTT
TRBV19	.	TRBJ2-2	.	CASSIRSTVPGELFF	TGTGCCAGTAGTATCAGGTCGACAGTTCCCGGGGAGCTGTTTTTT
TRBV7-2	.	TRBJ2-2	.	CASSLVAGGGELFF	TGTGCCAGCAGCTTAGTCGCGGGTGGCGGGGAGCTGTTTTTT
TRBV5-1	.	TRBJ1-1	.	CASSTWDGTEAFF	TGCGCCAGCAGCACTTGGGACGGCACTGAAGCTTTCTTT
TRBV11-2	.	TRBJ2-1	once	CASSLDTLNEQFF	TGTGCCAGCAGCTTAGATACGTTGAATGAGCAGTTCTTC
TRBV5-4	.	TRBJ2-5	.	CASSDGTQETQYF	TGTGCCAGCAGCGACGGTACCCAAGAGACCCAGTACTTC
TRBV29-1	.	TRBJ2-5	.	CSVGQETQYF	TGCAGCGTTGGGCAAGAGACCCAGTACTTC
TRBV19	TRBD1	TRBJ1-5	.	CASSPSPDRGHSNQPQHF	TGTGCCAGTAGCCCGAGCCCGGACAGGGGGCATAGCAATCAGCCCCAGCATTTT
TRBV10-3	TRBD2	TRBJ2-7	.	CAITSLRREGAYEQYF	TGTGCCATCACGTCCTTGCGGCGGGAGGGTGCTTACGAGCAGTACTTC
TRBV19	TRBD1	TRBJ2-1	.	CASARDRGFYNEQFF	TGTGCCAGTGCAAGGGACAGGGGTTTCTACAATGAGCAGTTCTTC
TRBV19	TRBD2	TRBJ2-1	.	CASSTGLAGVGQFF	TGTGCCAGTAGCACCGGACTAGCGGGAGTTGGGCAGTTCTTC
TRBV4-1	TRBD1	TRBJ2-2	.	CASSQTRDRGTGELFF	TGCGCCAGCAGCCAAACCCGGGACAGGGGCACCGGGGAGCTGTTTTTT
TRBV11-2	.	TRBJ2-7	.	CASSFFRLPSAGSYEQYF	TGTGCCAGCAGCTTCTTCCGTCTCCCATCAGCGGGCTCCTACGAGCAGTACTTC
TRBV6-5	.	TRBJ1-3	many	CASNPGNAGNTIYF	TGTGCCAGCAACCCGGGTAACGCTGGAAACACCATATATTTT
TRBV6-1	.	TRBJ2-1	.	CASSEGGTGSGYNEQFF	TGTGCCAGCAGTGAAGGGGGCACAGGTTCAGGCTACAATGAGCAGTTCTTC
TRBV15	.	TRBJ1-2	few	CATSEGGNYGYTF	TGTGCCACCAGCGAGGGGGGGAACTATGGCTACACCTTC
TRBV27	TRBD1	TRBJ2-3	.	CASRRDRVTDTQYF	TGTGCCAGCAGAAGGGACAGGGTAACAGATACGCAGTATTTT
TRBV19	TRBD1	TRBJ2-7	.	CASSIQRQGDYEQYF	TGTGCCAGTAGTATACAGCGCCAGGGGGACTACGAGCAGTACTTC
TRBV28	.	TRBJ1-2	.	CASSSPGGQHYGYTF	TGTGCCAGCAGTTCCCCCGGGGGGCAACACTATGGCTACACCTTC
TRBV9	.	TRBJ1-3	.	CASSVGDGDSGNTIYF	TGTGCCAGCAGCGTGGGGGACGGGGACTCTGGAAACACCATATATTTT
TRBV11-3	TRBD2	TRBJ2-1	.	CASSSWTSGRVEQFF	TGTGCCAGCAGCTCCTGGACTAGCGGGAGGGTTGAGCAGTTCTTC
TRBV10-2	TRBD2	TRBJ2-1	.	CASSVASGNEQFF	TGCGCCAGCAGTGTGGCTAGCGGGAATGAGCAGTTCTTC
TRBV10-3	TRBD2	TRBJ2-1	.	CATGLAGGKRSSYNEQFF	TGTGCCACAGGACTAGCGGGAGGGAAAAGAAGCTCCTACAATGAGCAGTTCTTC
TRBV18	.	TRBJ2-3	.	CASSADYSGTQYF	TGTGCCAGCTCAGCGGACTATTCTGGTACGCAGTATTTT
TRBV11-2	.	TRBJ2-5	many	CASSSRQTQYF	TGTGCCAGCAGCTCGCGGCAGACCCAGTACTTC
TRBV5-6	.	TRBJ2-7	few	CASSLYGNYEQYF	TGTGCCAGCAGCTTATATGGTAACTACGAGCAGTACTTC
TRBV6-1	TRBD1	TRBJ2-7	.	CASSAGTGGFYEQYF	TGTGCCAGCAGTGCCGGGACAGGGGGATTCTACGAGCAGTACTTC
TRBV29-1	.	TRBJ2-1	.	CSVEGPADEQFF	TGCAGCGTTGAAGGACCCGCCGATGAGCAGTTCTTC
TRBV2	.	TRBJ1-2	few	CASSGEGGDYDYGYTF	TGTGCCAGCAGTGGGGAAGGAGGGGATTATGACTATGGCTACACCTTC
TRBV20-1	.	TRBJ2-3	.	CSAGADTQYF	TGCAGTGCAGGGGCAGATACGCAGTATTTT
TRBV2	.	TRBJ1-4	few	CASISRTYNEKLFF	TGTGCCAGCATCTCTCGAACGTACAATGAAAAACTGTTTTTT
TRBV29-1	.	TRBJ2-2	.	CSAGSKGNFGELFF	TGCAGCGCGGGGTCAAAGGGAAATTTCGGGGAGCTGTTTTTT
TRBV6-1	.	TRBJ2-3	few	CASSVFYTQYF	TGTGCCAGCAGCGTCTTCTATACGCAGTATTTT
TRBV5-3	TRBD2	TRBJ2-7	.	CARSLDDTSGRFYEQYF	TGTGCCAGAAGCTTGGATGATACTAGCGGGAGATTCTACGAGCAGTACTTC
TRBV6-6	TRBD2	TRBJ2-3	.	CASSYPAGTDTQYF	TGTGCCAGCAGTTACCCAGCGGGAACAGATACGCAGTATTTT
TRBV27	.	TRBJ2-5	.	CASTPNLGGTQYF	TGTGCCAGCACCCCGAATTTAGGGGGGACCCAGTACTTC